The source of this T cell receptor (beta chain) is a study of cytomegalovirus exposure and HLA in healthy donors. General observations from the study: The presence/absence work took it that sequencing depth was about the same across donors. Solely CMV serostatus was available to characterize immune exposure. Researchers counted approximately 160 TCR beta chains as cytomegalovirus-associated.

60 Vbeta and 13 Jbeta primers were used in PCR. Produced via immunoSEQ multiplex PCR; TCRdb's table is partial and in-frame only. The sample consists of 160,000 or so clones, over 75% of them appearing once. The V gene end was trimmed by 2 bases and the J gene end by 5 bases; junction bases not matched to a gene: 4. Germline CDR1 and CDR2: KGHSH and LQKENI. The CDR3 sequence is 14 residues long. This clone was counted once. Antigen unknown. This TCR was recovered from a woman aged 45-65 years in good health and CMV-seronegative. Material for sequencing was PBMCs. The rearrangement uses TRBV18 and TRBJ2-3, with 7 bases identical to TRBD2. The CDR3 spells CASSPMGGEDTQYF. The CDR3 coding sequence is TGTGCCAGCTCACCAATGGGAGGGGAAGATACGCAGTATTTT.